This T cell receptor beta chain is drawn from a study of CD8+ T cells in alopecia areata. Across the whole study: Patients in the treated group were given tofacitinib by mouth, 5 to 10 mg twice a day. People stayed on tofacitinib for 6 to 18 months, then stopped the drug for 6 months.

This CDR3 has 13 residues. Germline-derived CDR1 and CDR2 are SGHTA and FQGNSA. Trimming left V 3 bases short and J 5 bases short, with 10 bases between. Whole-study results and caveats: Especially in alopecia totalis/universalis, lesional scalp showed greater clonality than normal scalp did.

In this sample, this clone turned up a few times. No antigen is known for it. Sequencing used cDNA as its template, made by extracting RNA and reverse transcribing it. Assay: immunoSEQ multiplex PCR; the TCRdb copy retains only in-frame clones and omits some. The sample has approximately 150,000 clones; 51% are singletons. This receptor was taken from a human donor with alopecia areata. This sample comprised CD4+ T cells sorted from blood, obtained at week 0. The chain combines TRBV7-2 with TRBJ1-1; D call uncertain. Here the CDR3 reads CASSFSGFTEAFF. As DNA, the CDR3 is TGTGCCAGCAGCTTTAGTGGATTTACTGAAGCTTTCTTT.